A single sample gave rise to the 4 T cell receptor beta chains below, sequenced in a study of control samples from healthy donors and cancer patients. This table comes from immunoSEQ multiplex PCR, and its TCRdb copy is limited to in-frame clones, with some not included. In the table there are approximately 140,000 clones, roughly 93% of which are singletons. The sequencing sample was made of blood. All receptors derive from a man aged 18 to 30 in good health.

This sequence joins TRBV19 and TRBJ1-2; D gene uncertain. Germline V gives CDR1 LNHDA, CDR2 SQIVND (reference sequence). This CDR3 is built from 16 residues. Between the trimmed V and J ends, which lost 0 bases and 4 bases, there was a span of 15 bases. The CDR3 DNA is TGTGCCAGTAGTATAGAGGCCCCCCACGGCAGCTATGGCTACACCTTC. Amino acids: CASSIEAPHGSYGYTF.

The sample holds a few counts of this clone. The sample contains more than one DNA sequence encoding this CDR3. V gene TRBV20-1 combines with J gene TRBJ1-1; no clear D gene. With 3 bases removed from V and 1 base from J, the gap between germline ends came to 6 bases. The CDR3 loop spans 12 amino acids. Germline CDR1 reads DFQATT; CDR2 reads SNEGSKA (reference sequence). The DNA of the CDR3 is TGCAGTGCTAGTAAAGAGAACACTGAAGCTTTCTTT. Translating it yields CSASKENTEAFF.

The chain uses TRBV5-6 and TRBJ1-1, with TRBD1 as a possible D gene (5 bases). CDR1 SGHDT and CDR2 YYEEEE come from the germline V gene. Trimming removed 1 base from V and 4 bases from J, with 8 bases in between. The CDR3 totals 13 residues. CDR3 DNA sequence: TGTGCCAGCAGCTTGTGGGGGGGCACTGAAGCTTTCTTT. As protein: CASSLWGGTEAFF. The variable domain in full, with the rest retrieved from reference TRBV5-6 and TRBJ1-1, is DAGVTQSPTHLIKTRGQQVTLRCSPKSGHDTVSWYQQALGQGPQFIFQYYEEEERQRGNFPDRFSGHQFPNYSSELNVNALLLGDSALYLCASSLWGGTEAFFGQGTRLTVV.

The rearrangement links TRBV29-1 to TRBJ2-2, with D perhaps TRBD2 (7 bases). Germline V gene sequence: CDR1 SQVTM, CDR2 ANQGSEA. The CDR3 spans 14 residues. Trimming stripped 4 bases from V and 5 bases from J, with 14 bases between. The CDR3 DNA follows: TGCAGCGTTGCCCCCGGGGGGACAACCGGGGAGCTGTTTTTT. Protein sequence: CSVAPGGTTGELFF.